These 23 T cell receptor beta chains were sequenced from one sample in a study of T cells after yellow fever vaccination. TCRdb used MiXCR to reprocess the 5' RACE reads, holding one entry per CDR3 protein. The data contain 510,000 or so distinct CDR3 sequences, around 21% of them seen just once; the ten biggest clones take up roughly an eighth. Specimen: PBMCs, collected 15 days after the yellow fever booster vaccination. The source is a man aged 25-40 years who received the YFV17D yellow fever vaccine.

This clonotype was detected many times. One end of the junction fails to match germline, which may point to a read error. The genes are TRBV6-6 and TRBJ1-5, with D unclear. Germline loops: CDR1 MNHNY, CDR2 SVGAGI (reference sequence). This CDR3 has 13 residues. The CDR3 nucleotides are TGTGCCAGCACCAAAGAGGGTGGACCGATATGTGATTTT. Residues: CASTKEGGPICDF.

This clonotype was observed many times. This sequence joins TRBV29-1 and TRBJ2-3; 11 bases map to TRBD2. The V gene end was trimmed by 7 bases and the J gene end by 5 bases; junction bases not matched to a gene: 2. CDR1 and CDR2 (germline): SQVTM, ANQGSEA. CDR3 size: 12 residues. CDR3 in amino acids: CSGGTSGDTQYF. The CDR3, as DNA: TGCAGCGGCGGGACTAGCGGAGATACGCAGTATTTT.

The chain carries TRBV12-3 or TRBV12-4 and TRBJ2-2, with D hard to call. The CDR3 length is 15 residues. With 2 bases removed from V and 1 base from J, the gap between germline ends came to 8 bases. The CDR3 spells CASSLYSGNTGELFF. The CDR3 DNA is TGTGCCAGCAGTTTATATTCAGGGAACACCGGGGAGCTGTTTTTT.

This clonotype appeared a few times. J is TRBJ1-6 and V is TRBV5-4, with 10 bases fitting TRBD1. Germline V lookup: CDR1 SGHNT, CDR2 YYREEE (reference sequence). Trimming at V came to 4 bases and at J to 8 bases, leaving 9 bases not matched to a gene. This CDR3 comprises 16 residues. Here the CDR3 DNA reads TGTGCCAGCAGCCTGGGACAGGGGATCTCATATTCACCCCTCCACTTT. Translation: CASSLGQGISYSPLHF.

This clonotype was seen a handful of times. The rearrangement links TRBV20-1 to TRBJ2-2, with 9 bases that match TRBD2. Trimming took 5 bases from V and 4 from J; bases not matched to a gene: 8. The germline CDR1 and CDR2 sequences are DFQATT and SNEGSKA (reference sequence). The CDR3 extends over 15 amino acids. CDR3 region: CSAGGLAGPTGELFF. The CDR3 nucleotides are TGCAGTGCTGGGGGGCTAGCGGGGCCCACCGGGGAGCTGTTTTTT.

The chain employs TRBV24-1 and TRBJ2-1; D uncertain. Trimming removed 2 bases from V and 0 bases from J, with 10 bases in between. Looked up from germline, CDR1 is KGHDR and CDR2 is SFDVKD. This CDR3 is built from 16 residues. The DNA of the CDR3 is TGTGCCACCAGTGATTCTTACACGAGCTCCTACAATGAGCAGTTCTTC. Protein sequence: CATSDSYTSSYNEQFF.

This clonotype was observed a few times. V usage is TRBV10-3 and J usage is TRBJ2-7; no clear D. The CDR3 runs to 12 residues. Trimming removed 5 bases at V and 4 bases at J, with 9 bases between. Germline values: CDR1 ENHRY, CDR2 SYGVKD. CDR3 DNA: TGTGCCATCAGTCTAAGTGGGTACGAGCAGTACTTC. It codes for CAISLSGYEQYF.

The chain recombines TRBV11-1 with TRBJ2-1, with 7 bases that match TRBD1. The length of the CDR3 is 15 residues. V trimming: 6 bases; J trimming: 3 bases; junction bases outside the gene matches: 8. Germline CDR1 is SGHAT and CDR2 is FQDESV (reference sequence). DNA of the CDR3: TGTGCCAGCAGAAGTGACAGGGCATACTACAATGAGCAGTTCTTC. Its translation: CASRSDRAYYNEQFF.

V is TRBV10-1 and J is TRBJ2-7; D possibly corresponds to TRBD1 (6 bases). The germline CDR1 and CDR2 sequences are WNHNN and SYGVQD (reference sequence). The V and J ends lost 4 bases and 3 bases respectively, with 13 bases between them. The CDR3 totals 14 residues. The CDR3 reads CASSAGLGGYEQYF. The CDR3 bases are TGCGCCAGCAGTGCCGGGCTAGGGGGCTACGAGCAGTACTTC.

This clonotype was observed a single time. J is TRBJ2-3 and V is TRBV5-1, with 9 positions matching TRBD1. Germline CDR1 reads SGHRS; CDR2 reads YFSETQ. This CDR3 is 15 amino acids long. J lost 2 bases, V lost 4 bases, and 5 bases had no gene match. The CDR3 DNA follows: TGCGCCAGCAGCGTCGGACAGGGGATCACAGATACGCAGTATTTT. Its translation: CASSVGQGITDTQYF.

This sequence joins TRBV5-5 and TRBJ2-7, with 7 bases that match TRBD2. This CDR3 contains 15 residues. Per germline, CDR1 SGHKS and CDR2 YYEKEE (reference sequence). V trimming: 4 bases; J trimming: 3 bases; junction bases outside the gene matches: 10. The CDR3 sequence: CASSPRDYTIYEQYF. The CDR3 coding sequence is TGTGCCAGCAGCCCCCGGGACTACACTATCTACGAGCAGTACTTC.

The chain joins TRBV7-9 to TRBJ2-7; possibly TRBD2 for D (6 bases). Trimming cost V 5 bases and J 3 bases, with 20 bases left between them. The CDR3 extends over 16 amino acids. Looked up from germline, CDR1 is SEHNR and CDR2 is FQNEAQ (reference sequence). The CDR3 coding sequence is TGTGCCAGCAGCCCGACTAGGACAAGTACTGACTACGAGCAGTACTTC. Translation gives CASSPTRTSTDYEQYF.

The chain carries TRBV7-2 and TRBJ2-3; D is unresolved. V lost 2 bases and J lost 4, with 19 bases in between. From germline, CDR1 is SGHTA and CDR2 FQGNSA. CDR3 size: 17 residues. CDR3 in DNA: TGTGCCAGCAGCTTAATCGGCGGCCCGGCGAGCCCAGATACGCAGTATTTT. Protein product: CASSLIGGPASPDTQYF.

The chain uses TRBV29-1 and TRBJ2-1, with TRBD2 as a possible D gene (5 bases). Germline lookup yields CDR1 SQVTM and CDR2 ANQGSEA. The length of the CDR3 is 11 residues. V gave up 4 bases and J gave up 8 bases, with 9 bases separating them. In nucleotides, the CDR3 is TGCAGCGTTGCAGGAGGTGATGAGCAGTTCTTC. Translated: CSVAGGDEQFF.

The sample holds a few counts of this clonotype. The genes are TRBV5-1 and TRBJ2-2; 12 nucleotides match TRBD2. The CDR3 covers 16 residues. Trimming took 2 bases from V and 6 from J; bases not matched to a gene: 5. The germline gives CDR1 SGHRS, CDR2 YFSETQ. The CDR3 loop reads CASSLSTSGRAGELFF. The CDR3 nucleotides read TGCGCCAGCAGCTTATCGACTAGCGGGAGAGCCGGGGAGCTGTTTTTT.

The rearrangement uses TRBV12-3 or TRBV12-4 and TRBJ1-1; maybe TRBD1 (5 bases). V lost 5 bases to trimming and J lost 5 bases, with 12 bases between them. The CDR3 is 13 amino acids. The CDR3 DNA sequence: TGTGCCAGCAGTGGGACGCCGGGTACTGAAGCTTTCTTT. This translates into CASSGTPGTEAFF.

This clonotype was counted between two and nine times. The chain combines TRBV20-1 with TRBJ2-5, with D perhaps matching TRBD2 (6 bases). CDR1 is DFQATT, CDR2 SNEGSKA, per germline (reference sequence). Trimming took 3 bases from V and 4 from J, leaving 18 bases between them. The CDR3 length is 15 residues. The chain's CDR3 is CSASNQRTGVETQYF. The CDR3 DNA follows: TGCAGTGCTAGTAACCAGCGGACGGGAGTAGAGACCCAGTACTTC.

This clonotype was seen only a few times. The V and J genes are TRBV6-1 and TRBJ2-3; a possible D gene is TRBD2 (7 bases). This CDR3 is 18 amino acids long. V shed 6 bases and J shed 0 bases, with 22 bases lying between them. CDR1 is MNHNS, CDR2 SASEGT, per germline. CDR3 nucleotides: TGTGCCAGCAGCCCCGTTTGGGGGGGCTTAACTAGCACAGATACGCAGTATTTT. This gives the protein CASSPVWGGLTSTDTQYF.

The rearrangement joins TRBV6-2 or TRBV6-3 to TRBJ2-7, with D possibly being TRBD2 (6 bases). Germline V CDR1 and CDR2: MNHEY, SVGEGT. The CDR3 is 15 residues long. V was shortened by 4 bases and J by 0 bases, with 13 bases between the two germline ends. The chain's CDR3 is CASSFQRASSYEQYF. The CDR3 nucleotides read TGTGCCAGCAGTTTTCAGCGGGCGAGCTCCTACGAGCAGTACTTC.

The chain joins TRBV29-1 to TRBJ2-7; 8 positions agree with TRBD2. J lost 4 bases, V lost 5 bases, and 13 bases had no gene match. The CDR3 is made up of 15 amino acids. Germline V gene lookup returns CDR1 SQVTM and CDR2 ANQGSEA. The CDR3 coding sequence is TGCAGCGTTAAGGCTAGCGACGGGGGGGTTTACGAGCAGTACTTC. This translates into CSVKASDGGVYEQYF.

In this sample, this clonotype turned up a few times. The rearrangement uses TRBV18 and TRBJ2-7, with 7 bases aligning to TRBD1. This CDR3 comprises 14 residues. The germline V gene has CDR1 KGHSH and CDR2 LQKENI. Trimming cost V 9 bases and J 2 bases; bases outside gene matches: 10. CDR3 nucleotides: TGTGCCAGTCGCGCCGGGACAGAGACCTACGAGCAGTACTTC. As protein: CASRAGTETYEQYF. Together with reference TRBV18 and TRBJ2-7, the CDR3 gives the full variable domain: NAGVMQNPRHLVRRRGQEARLRCSPMKGHSHVYWYRQLPEEGLKFMVYLQKENIIDESGMPKERFSAEFPKEGPSILRIQQVVRGDSAAYFCASRAGTETYEQYFGPGTRLTVT.

The chain carries TRBV11-1 and TRBJ2-5; D perhaps matches TRBD1 (6 bases). Trimming took off 5 bases at V and 5 bases at J, with 18 bases between the two ends. Looked up from germline, CDR1 is SGHAT and CDR2 is FQDESV (reference sequence). CDR3 size: 15 residues. CDR3 loop: CASSHTGTSGETQYF. CDR3 nucleotide sequence: TGTGCCAGCAGCCACACCGGGACAAGTGGGGAGACCCAGTACTTC.

The V call is TRBV18, the J call TRBJ2-5, with 7 bases that match TRBD2. This CDR3 contains 14 residues. V lost 6 bases to trimming and J lost 2 bases; unmatched junction nucleotides: 6. Germline CDR1 reads KGHSH; CDR2 reads LQKENI. The CDR3 sequence is CASSEPGLQETQYF. In DNA form, the CDR3 reads TGTGCCAGCTCGGAACCGGGACTACAAGAGACCCAGTACTTC.